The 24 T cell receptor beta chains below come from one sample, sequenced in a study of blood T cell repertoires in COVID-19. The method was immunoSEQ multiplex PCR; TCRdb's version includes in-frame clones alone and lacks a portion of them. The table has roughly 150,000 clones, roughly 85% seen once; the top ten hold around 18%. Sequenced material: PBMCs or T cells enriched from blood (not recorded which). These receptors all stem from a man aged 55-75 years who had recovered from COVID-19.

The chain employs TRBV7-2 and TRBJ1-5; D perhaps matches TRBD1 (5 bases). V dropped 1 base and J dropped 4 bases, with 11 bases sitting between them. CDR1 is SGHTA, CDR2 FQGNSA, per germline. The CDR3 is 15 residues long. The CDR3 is CASSLGGEGNQPQHF. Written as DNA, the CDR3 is TGTGCCAGCAGCTTAGGGGGGGAAGGGAATCAGCCCCAGCATTTT.

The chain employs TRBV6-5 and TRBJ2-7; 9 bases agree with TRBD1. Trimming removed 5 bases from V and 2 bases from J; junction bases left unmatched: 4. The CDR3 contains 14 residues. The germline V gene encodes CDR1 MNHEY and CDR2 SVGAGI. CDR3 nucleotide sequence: TGTGCCAGCAGTCGGACAGGGGCCACCTACGAGCAGTACTTC. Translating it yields CASSRTGATYEQYF.

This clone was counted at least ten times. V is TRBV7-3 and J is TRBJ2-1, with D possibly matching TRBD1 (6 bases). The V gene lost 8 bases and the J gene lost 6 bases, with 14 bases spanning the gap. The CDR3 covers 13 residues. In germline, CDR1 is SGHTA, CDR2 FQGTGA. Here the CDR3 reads CASALGGFNEQFF. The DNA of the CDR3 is TGTGCCAGCGCACTAGGGGGTTTCAATGAGCAGTTCTTC. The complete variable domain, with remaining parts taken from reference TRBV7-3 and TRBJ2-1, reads GAGVSQTPSNKVTEKGKYVELRCDPISGHTALYWYRQSLGQGPEFLIYFQGTGAADDSGLPNDRFFAVRPEGSVSTLKIQRTERGDSAVYLCASALGGFNEQFFGPGTRLTVL.

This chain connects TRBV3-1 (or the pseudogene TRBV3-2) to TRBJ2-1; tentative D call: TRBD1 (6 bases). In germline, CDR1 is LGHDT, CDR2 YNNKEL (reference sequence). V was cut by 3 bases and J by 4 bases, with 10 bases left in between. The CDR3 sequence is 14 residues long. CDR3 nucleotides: TGTGCCAGCAGCCATGACAGGTTGTACAATGAGCAGTTCTTC. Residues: CASSHDRLYNEQFF.

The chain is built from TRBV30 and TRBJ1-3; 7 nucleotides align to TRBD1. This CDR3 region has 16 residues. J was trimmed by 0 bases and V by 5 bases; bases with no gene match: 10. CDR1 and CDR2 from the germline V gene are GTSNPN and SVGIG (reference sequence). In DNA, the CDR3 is TGTGCCTGGGCCCACGGACAGGCAAACTCTGGAAACACCATATATTTT. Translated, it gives CAWAHGQANSGNTIYF.

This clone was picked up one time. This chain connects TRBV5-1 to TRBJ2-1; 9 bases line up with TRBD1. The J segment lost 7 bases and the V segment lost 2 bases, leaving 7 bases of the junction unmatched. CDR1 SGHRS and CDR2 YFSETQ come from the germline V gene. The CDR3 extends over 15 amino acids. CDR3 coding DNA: TGCGCCAGCAGCTTCCGGGACAGGGTTAGTAATGAGCAGTTCTTC. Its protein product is CASSFRDRVSNEQFF.

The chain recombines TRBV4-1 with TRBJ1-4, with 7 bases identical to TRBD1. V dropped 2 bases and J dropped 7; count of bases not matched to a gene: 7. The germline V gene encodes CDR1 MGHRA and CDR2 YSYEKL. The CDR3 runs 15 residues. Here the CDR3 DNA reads TGCGCCAGCAGCCAACTAGGGACAGCCGCTGAAAAACTGTTTTTT. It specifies CASSQLGTAAEKLFF.

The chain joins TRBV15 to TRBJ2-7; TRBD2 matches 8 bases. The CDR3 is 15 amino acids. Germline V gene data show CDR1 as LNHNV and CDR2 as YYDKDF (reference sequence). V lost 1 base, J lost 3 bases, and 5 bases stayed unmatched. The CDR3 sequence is CATSRVAGGYYEQYF. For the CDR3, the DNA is TGTGCCACCAGCAGAGTGGCGGGGGGATACTACGAGCAGTACTTC. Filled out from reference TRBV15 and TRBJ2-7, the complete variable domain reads DAMVIQNPRYQVTQFGKPVTLSCSQTLNHNVMYWYQQKSSQAPKLLFHYYDKDFNNEADTPDNFQSRRPNTSFCFLDIRSPGLGDTAMYLCATSRVAGGYYEQYFGPGTRLTVT.

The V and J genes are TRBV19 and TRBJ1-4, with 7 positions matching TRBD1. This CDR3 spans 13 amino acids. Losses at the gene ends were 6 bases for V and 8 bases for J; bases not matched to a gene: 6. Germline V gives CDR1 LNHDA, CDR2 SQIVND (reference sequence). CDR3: CASRTGRKEKLFF. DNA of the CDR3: TGTGCCAGTAGGACAGGGAGGAAAGAAAAACTGTTTTTT.

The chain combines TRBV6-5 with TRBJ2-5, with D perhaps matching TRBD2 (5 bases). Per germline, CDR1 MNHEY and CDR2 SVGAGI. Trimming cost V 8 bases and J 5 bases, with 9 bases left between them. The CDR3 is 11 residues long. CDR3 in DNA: TGTGCCAGCGAGGGTGCGGAGACCCAGTACTTC. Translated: CASEGAETQYF.

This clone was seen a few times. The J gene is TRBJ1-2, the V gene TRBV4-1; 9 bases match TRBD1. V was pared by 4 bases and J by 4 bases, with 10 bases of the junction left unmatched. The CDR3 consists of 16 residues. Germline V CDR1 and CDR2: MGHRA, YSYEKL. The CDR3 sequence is CASSPQRDRAVYGYTF. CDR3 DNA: TGCGCCAGCAGCCCCCAGAGGGACAGGGCCGTCTATGGCTACACCTTC.

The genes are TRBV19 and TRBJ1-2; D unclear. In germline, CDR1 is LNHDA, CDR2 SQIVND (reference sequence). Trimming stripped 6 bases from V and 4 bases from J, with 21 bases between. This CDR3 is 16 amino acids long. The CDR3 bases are TGTGCCAGTAGCTTCTTACCCTCTGCGACGGGCTATGGCTACACCTTC. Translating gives CASSFLPSATGYGYTF.

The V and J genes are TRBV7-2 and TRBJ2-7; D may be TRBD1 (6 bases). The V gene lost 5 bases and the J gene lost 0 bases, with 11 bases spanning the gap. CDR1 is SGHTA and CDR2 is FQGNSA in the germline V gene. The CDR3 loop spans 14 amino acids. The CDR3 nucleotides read TGTGCCAGCAGCCCAGGGGTACTCTCCTACGAGCAGTACTTC. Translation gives CASSPGVLSYEQYF.

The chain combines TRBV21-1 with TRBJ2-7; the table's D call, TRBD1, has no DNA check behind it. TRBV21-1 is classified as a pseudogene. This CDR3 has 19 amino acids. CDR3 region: CASSKGMVGPGQGSYEQYF. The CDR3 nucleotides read TGTGCCAGCAGCAAAGGGATGGTAGGTCCGGGACAGGGTTCCTACGAGCAGTACTTC.

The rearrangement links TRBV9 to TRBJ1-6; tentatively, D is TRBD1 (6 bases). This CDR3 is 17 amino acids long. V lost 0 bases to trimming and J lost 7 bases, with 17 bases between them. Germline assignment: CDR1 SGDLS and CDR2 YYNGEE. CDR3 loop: CASSVEAARGTNSPLHF. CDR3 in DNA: TGTGCCAGCAGCGTAGAGGCGGCGAGGGGGACAAATTCACCCCTCCACTTT.

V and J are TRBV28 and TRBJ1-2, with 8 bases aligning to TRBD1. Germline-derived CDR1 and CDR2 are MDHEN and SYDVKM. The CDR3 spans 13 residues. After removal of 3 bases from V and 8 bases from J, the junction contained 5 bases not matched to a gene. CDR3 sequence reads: CASSFGQGKGYTF. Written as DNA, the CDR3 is TGTGCCAGCAGTTTTGGACAGGGCAAGGGCTACACCTTC.

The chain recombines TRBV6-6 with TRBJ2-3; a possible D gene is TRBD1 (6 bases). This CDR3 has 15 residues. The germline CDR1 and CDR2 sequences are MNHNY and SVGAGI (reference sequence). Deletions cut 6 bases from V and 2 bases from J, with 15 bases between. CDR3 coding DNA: TGTGCCAGCAGGAACAGGGAAAGTTCCACAGATACGCAGTATTTT. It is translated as CASRNRESSTDTQYF.

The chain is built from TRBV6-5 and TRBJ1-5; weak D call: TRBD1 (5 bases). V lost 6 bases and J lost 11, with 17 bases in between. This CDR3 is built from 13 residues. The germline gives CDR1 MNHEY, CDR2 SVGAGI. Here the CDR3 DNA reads TGTGCCAGCAGGCAGGGCCTTATGATGACCCAGCATTTT. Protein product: CASRQGLMMTQHF.

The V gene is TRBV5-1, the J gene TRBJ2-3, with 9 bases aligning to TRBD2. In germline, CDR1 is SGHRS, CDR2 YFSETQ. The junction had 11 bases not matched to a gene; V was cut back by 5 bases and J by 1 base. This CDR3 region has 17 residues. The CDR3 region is CASSLRREGLGTDTQYF. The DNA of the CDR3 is TGCGCCAGCAGTTTGAGGCGGGAGGGCCTAGGCACAGATACGCAGTATTTT. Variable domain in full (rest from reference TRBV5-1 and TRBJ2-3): KAGVTQTPRYLIKTRGQQVTLSCSPISGHRSVSWYQQTPGQGLQFLFEYFSETQRNKGNFPGRFSGRQFSNSRSEMNVSTLELGDSALYLCASSLRREGLGTDTQYFGPGTRLTVL.

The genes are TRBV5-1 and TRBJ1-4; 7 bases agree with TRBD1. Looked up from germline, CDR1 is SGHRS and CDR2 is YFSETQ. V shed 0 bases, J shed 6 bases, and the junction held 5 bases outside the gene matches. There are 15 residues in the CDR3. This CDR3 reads CASSLGQGWDEKLFF. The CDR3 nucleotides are TGCGCCAGCAGCTTGGGACAGGGCTGGGATGAAAAACTGTTTTTT.

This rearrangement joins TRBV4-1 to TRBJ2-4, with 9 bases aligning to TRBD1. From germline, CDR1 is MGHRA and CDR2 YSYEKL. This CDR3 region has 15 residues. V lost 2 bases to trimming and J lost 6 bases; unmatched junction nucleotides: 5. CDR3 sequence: CASSQPGQGSNIQYF. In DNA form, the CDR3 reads TGCGCCAGCAGCCAACCGGGACAGGGATCAAACATTCAGTACTTC.

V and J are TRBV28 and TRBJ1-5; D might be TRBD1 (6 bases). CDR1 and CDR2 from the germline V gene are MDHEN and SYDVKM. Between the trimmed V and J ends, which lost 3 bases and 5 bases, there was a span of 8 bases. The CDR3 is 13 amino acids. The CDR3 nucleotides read TGTGCCAGCAGTTTTCAGGGGTATCAGCCCCAGCATTTT. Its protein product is CASSFQGYQPQHF.

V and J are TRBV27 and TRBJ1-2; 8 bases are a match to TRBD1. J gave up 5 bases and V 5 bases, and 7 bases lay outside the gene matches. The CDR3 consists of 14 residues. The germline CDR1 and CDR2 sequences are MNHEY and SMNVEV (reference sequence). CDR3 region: CASSPTGARYGYTF. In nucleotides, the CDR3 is TGTGCCAGCAGTCCGACAGGGGCTAGGTATGGCTACACCTTC.

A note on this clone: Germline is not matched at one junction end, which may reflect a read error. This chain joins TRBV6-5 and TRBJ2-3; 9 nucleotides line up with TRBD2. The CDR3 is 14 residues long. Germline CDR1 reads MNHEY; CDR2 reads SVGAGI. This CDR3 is CAGRLAESTDTQYF. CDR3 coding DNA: TGTGCCGGCAGACTAGCGGAAAGCACAGATACGCAGTATTTT.